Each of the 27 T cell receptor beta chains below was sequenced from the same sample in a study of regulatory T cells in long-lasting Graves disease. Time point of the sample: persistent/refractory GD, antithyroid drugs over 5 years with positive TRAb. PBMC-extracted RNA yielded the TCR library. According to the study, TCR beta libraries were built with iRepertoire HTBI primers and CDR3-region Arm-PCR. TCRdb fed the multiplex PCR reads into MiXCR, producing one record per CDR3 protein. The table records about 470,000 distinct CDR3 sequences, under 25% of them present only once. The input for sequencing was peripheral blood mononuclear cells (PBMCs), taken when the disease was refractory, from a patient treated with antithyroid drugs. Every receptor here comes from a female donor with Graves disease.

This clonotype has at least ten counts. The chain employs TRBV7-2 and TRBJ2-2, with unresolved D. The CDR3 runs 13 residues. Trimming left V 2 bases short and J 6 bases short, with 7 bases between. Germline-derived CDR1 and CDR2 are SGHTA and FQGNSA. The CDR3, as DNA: TGTGCCAGCAGCTTAAAGGTTTCCGGGGAGCTGTTTTTT. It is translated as CASSLKVSGELFF. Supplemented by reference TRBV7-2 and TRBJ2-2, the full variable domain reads GAGVSQSPSNKVTEKGKDVELRCDPISGHTALYWYRQSLGQGLEFLIYFQGNSAPDKSGLPSDRFSAERTGGSVSTLTIQRTQQEDSAVYLCASSLKVSGELFFGEGSRLTVL.

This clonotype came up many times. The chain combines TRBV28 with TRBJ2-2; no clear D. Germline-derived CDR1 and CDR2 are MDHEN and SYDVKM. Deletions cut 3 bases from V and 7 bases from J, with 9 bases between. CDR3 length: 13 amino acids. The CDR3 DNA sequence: TGTGCCAGCAGTTTCAGTACGGTCGGGGAGCTGTTTTTT. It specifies CASSFSTVGELFF.

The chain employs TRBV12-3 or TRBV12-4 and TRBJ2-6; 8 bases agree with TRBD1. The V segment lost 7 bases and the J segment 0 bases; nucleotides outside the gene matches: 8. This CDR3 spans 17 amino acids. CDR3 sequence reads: CASTQDRVDSGANVLTF. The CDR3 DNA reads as TGTGCCAGCACCCAGGACAGGGTCGACTCTGGGGCCAACGTCCTGACTTTC.

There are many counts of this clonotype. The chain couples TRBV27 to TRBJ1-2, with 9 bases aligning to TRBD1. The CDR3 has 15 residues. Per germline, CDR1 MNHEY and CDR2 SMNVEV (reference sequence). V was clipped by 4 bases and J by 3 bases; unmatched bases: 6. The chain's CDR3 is CASSYRTGAYYGYTF. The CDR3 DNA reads TGTGCCAGCAGTTACCGGACAGGGGCTTACTATGGCTACACCTTC.

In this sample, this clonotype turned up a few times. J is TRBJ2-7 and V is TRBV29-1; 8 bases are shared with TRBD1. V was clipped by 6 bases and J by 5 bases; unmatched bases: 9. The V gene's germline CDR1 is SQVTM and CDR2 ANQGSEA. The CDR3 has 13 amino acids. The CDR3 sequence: CSVDGQGSNEQYF. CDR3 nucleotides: TGCAGCGTGGACGGACAGGGTAGCAACGAGCAGTACTTC.

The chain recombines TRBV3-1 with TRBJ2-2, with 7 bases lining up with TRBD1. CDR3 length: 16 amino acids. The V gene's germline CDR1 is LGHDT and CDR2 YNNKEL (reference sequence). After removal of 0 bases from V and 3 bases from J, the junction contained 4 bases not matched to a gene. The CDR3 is CASSQEDRTYTGELFF. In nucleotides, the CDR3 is TGTGCCAGCAGCCAAGAGGACAGGACTTACACCGGGGAGCTGTTTTTT. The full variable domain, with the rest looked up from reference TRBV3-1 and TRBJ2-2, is DTAVSQTPKYLVTQMGNDKSIKCEQNLGHDTMYWYKQDSKKFLKIMFSYNNKELIINETVPNRFSPKSPDKAHLNLHINSLELGDSAVYFCASSQEDRTYTGELFFGEGSRLTVL.

CDR3 region: CSVEGDSSYEQYF. The CDR3 nucleotides are TGCAGCGTTGAGGGGGACAGCTCCTACGAGCAGTACTTC. This chain links TRBV29-1 with TRBJ2-7, with 7 bases lining up with TRBD1. Per the germline V gene, CDR1 is SQVTM and CDR2 is ANQGSEA. This CDR3 region has 13 residues. Trimming took 3 bases from V and 0 from J; bases not matched to a gene: 2.

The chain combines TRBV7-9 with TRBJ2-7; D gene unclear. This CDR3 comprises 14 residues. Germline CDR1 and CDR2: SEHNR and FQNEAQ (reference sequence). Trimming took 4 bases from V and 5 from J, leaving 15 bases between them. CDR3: CASSSARPVDEQYF. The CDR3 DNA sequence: TGTGCCAGCAGCTCTGCCCGCCCTGTGGACGAGCAGTACTTC. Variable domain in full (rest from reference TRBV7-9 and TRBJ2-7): DTGVSQNPRHKITKRGQNVTFRCDPISEHNRLYWYRQTLGQGPEFLTYFQNEAQLEKSRLLSDRFSAERPKGSFSTLEIQRTEQGDSAMYLCASSSARPVDEQYFGPGTRLTVT.

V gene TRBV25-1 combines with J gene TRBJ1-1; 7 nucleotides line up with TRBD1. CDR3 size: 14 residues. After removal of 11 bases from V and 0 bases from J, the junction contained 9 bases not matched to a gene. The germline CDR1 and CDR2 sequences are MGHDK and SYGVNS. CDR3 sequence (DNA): TGTGCCTCCAGGGACAGCATCATGAACACTGAAGCTTTCTTT. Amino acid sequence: CASRDSIMNTEAFF.

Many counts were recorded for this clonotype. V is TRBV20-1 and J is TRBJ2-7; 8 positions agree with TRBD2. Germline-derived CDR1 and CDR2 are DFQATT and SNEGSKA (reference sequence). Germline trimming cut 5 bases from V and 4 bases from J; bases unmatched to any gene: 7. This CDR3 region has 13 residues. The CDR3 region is CSAGIAGPYEQYF. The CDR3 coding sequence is TGCAGTGCTGGGATAGCGGGGCCATACGAGCAGTACTTC.

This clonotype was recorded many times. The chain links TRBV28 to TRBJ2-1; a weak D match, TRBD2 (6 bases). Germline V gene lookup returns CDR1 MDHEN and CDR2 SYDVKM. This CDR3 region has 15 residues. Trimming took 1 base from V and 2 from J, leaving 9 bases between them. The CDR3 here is CASSLSAGTYNEQFF. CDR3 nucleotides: TGTGCCAGCAGTTTATCCGCGGGGACCTACAATGAGCAGTTCTTC. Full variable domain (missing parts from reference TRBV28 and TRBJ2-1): DVKVTQSSRYLVKRTGEKVFLECVQDMDHENMFWYRQDPGLGLRLIYFSYDVKMKEKGDIPEGYSVSREKKERFSLILESASTNQTSMYLCASSLSAGTYNEQFFGPGTRLTVL.

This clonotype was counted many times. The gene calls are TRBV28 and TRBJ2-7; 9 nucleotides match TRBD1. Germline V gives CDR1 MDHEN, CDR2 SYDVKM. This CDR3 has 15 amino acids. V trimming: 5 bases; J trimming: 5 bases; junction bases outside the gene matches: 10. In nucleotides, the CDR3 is TGTGCCAGCAGTCCAACGACAGGGGGTTCGGACGAGCAGTACTTC. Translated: CASSPTTGGSDEQYF.

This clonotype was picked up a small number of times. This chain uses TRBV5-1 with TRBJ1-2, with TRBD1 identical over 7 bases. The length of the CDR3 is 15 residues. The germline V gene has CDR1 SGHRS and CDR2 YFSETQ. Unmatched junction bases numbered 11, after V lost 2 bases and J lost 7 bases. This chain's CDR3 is CASSLPVQGHSGYTF. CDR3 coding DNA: TGCGCCAGCAGCTTACCGGTACAGGGGCACTCTGGCTACACCTTC. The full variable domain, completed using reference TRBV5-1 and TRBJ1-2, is KAGVTQTPRYLIKTRGQQVTLSCSPISGHRSVSWYQQTPGQGLQFLFEYFSETQRNKGNFPGRFSGRQFSNSRSEMNVSTLELGDSALYLCASSLPVQGHSGYTFGSGTRLTVV.

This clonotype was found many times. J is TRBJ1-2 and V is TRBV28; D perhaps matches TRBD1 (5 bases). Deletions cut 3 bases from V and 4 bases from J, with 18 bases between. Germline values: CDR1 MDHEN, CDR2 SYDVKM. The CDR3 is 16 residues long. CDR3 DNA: TGTGCCAGCAGTTTTTACAGGAGCTCCCCGGGCTATGGCTACACCTTC. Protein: CASSFYRSSPGYGYTF.

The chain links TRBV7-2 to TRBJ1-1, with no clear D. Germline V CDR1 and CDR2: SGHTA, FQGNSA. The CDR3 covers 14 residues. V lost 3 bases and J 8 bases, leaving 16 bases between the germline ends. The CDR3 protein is CASSLRWELREAFF. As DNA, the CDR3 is TGTGCCAGCAGCTTGAGATGGGAGCTGAGGGAAGCTTTCTTT.

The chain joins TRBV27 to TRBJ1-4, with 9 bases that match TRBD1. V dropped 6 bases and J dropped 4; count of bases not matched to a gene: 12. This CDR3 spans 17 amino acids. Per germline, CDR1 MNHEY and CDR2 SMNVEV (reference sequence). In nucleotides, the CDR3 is TGTGCCAGCAGCGCAGGACAGGGGAGGAAACTTAATGAAAAACTGTTTTTT. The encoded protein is CASSAGQGRKLNEKLFF.

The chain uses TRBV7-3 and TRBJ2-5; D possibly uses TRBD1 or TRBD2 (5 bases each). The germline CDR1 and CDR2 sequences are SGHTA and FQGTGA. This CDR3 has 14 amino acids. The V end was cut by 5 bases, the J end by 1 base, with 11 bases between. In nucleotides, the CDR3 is TGTGCCAGCAGCCGATCCGGGGCCCAAGAGACCCAGTACTTC. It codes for CASSRSGAQETQYF.

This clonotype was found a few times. CDR3: CAWNRGAYEQYF. The CDR3 nucleotides are TGTGCCTGGAACAGGGGTGCTTACGAGCAGTACTTC. The chain employs TRBV30 and TRBJ2-7; 7 nucleotides line up with TRBD1. The junction had 4 bases not matched to a gene; V was cut back by 4 bases and J by 4 bases. CDR3 size: 12 residues. Germline CDR1 is GTSNPN and CDR2 is SVGIG (reference sequence).

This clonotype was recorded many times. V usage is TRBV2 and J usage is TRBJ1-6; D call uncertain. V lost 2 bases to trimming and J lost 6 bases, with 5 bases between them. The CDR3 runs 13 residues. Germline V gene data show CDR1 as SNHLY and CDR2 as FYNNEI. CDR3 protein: CASSETFNSPLHF. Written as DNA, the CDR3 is TGTGCCAGCAGTGAAACTTTTAATTCACCCCTCCACTTT.

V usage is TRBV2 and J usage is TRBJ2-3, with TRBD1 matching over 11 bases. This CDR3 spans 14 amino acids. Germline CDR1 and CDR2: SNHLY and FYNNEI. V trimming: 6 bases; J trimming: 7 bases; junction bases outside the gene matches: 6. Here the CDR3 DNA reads TGTGCCAGCAGACCGGGACAGGGGGAACATACGCAGTATTTT. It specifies CASRPGQGEHTQYF.

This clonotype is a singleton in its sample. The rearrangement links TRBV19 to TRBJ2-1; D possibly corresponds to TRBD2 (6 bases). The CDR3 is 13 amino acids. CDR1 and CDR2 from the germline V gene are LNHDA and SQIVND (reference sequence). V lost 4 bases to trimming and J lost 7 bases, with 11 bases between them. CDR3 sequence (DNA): TGTGCCAGTAGTACGGGACTCAAGAATGAGCAGTTCTTC. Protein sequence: CASSTGLKNEQFF.

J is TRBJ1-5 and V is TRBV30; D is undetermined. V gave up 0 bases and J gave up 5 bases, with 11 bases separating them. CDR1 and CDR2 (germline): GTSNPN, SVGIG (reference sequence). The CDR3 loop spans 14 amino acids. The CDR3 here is CAWSVERVHQPQHF. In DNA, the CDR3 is TGTGCCTGGAGTGTGGAGAGGGTGCATCAGCCCCAGCATTTT.

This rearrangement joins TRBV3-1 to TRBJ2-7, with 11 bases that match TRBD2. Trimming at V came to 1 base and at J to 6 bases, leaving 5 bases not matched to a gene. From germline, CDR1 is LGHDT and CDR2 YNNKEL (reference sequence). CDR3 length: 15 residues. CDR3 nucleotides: TGTGCCAGCAGCCAAGGGACTAGCGGGTTTAGCGAGCAGTACTTC. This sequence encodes CASSQGTSGFSEQYF.

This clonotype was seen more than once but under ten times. The CDR3 coding sequence is TGTGCCAGCAGCTTAAATAGGGCGGGAGCAGGGGGCAATGAGCAGTTCTTC. It encodes CASSLNRAGAGGNEQFF. The chain carries TRBV7-6 and TRBJ2-7, with D possibly being TRBD1 or TRBD2 (7 bases each). TRBJ2-1 matches the DNA end more closely, so the J call is doubtful. Looked up from germline, CDR1 is SGHVS and CDR2 is FNYEAQ. CDR3 size: 17 residues.

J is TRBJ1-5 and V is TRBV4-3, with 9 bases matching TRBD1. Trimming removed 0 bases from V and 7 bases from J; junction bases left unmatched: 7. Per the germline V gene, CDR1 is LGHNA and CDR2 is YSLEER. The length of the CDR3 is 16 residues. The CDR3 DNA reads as TGCGCCAGCAGCCAAGATTTCGCGACAGGGGGACAGCCCCAGCATTTT. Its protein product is CASSQDFATGGQPQHF.

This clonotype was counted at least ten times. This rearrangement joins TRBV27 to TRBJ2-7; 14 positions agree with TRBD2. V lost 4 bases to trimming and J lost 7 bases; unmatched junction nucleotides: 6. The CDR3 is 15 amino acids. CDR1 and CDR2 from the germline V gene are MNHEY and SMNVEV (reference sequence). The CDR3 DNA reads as TGTGCCAGCAGTTCAAACGGACTAGCGGGAGGAGAGCAGTACTTC. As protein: CASSSNGLAGGEQYF.

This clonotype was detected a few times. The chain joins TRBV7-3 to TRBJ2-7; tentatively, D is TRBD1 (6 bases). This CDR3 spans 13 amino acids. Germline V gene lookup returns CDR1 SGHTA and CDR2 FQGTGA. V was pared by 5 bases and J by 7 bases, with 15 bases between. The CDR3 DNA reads TGTGCCAGCAGCCATTCACAGGGATTTGAGCAGTACTTC. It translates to CASSHSQGFEQYF.